This entry lists 17 T cell receptor beta chains sequenced from one sample in a study of tumor-infiltrating lymphocytes in primary liver carcinoma. Germline DNA was also extracted, with blood RNA taken from unsorted whole blood. TCR beta cDNA was prepared out of around 460 ng total RNA by means of a constant-region primer. Construction of TCR beta libraries relied on three successive nested multiplex PCR rounds employing slightly modified ARM-PCR. Rounds one and two of PCR, each of 10 cycles, were primed with TRBV1-TRBV30 forward primers and a C-beta reverse primer. TCRdb passed the multiplex PCR reads through MiXCR, listing each CDR3 protein once. In the table there are 190,000 or so distinct CDR3 sequences, about 65% of which are singletons. Material for sequencing was peripheral blood. These receptor sequences come from a woman in her sixties or seventies with primary liver carcinoma and hepatitis B virus infection.

The rearrangement joins TRBV2 to TRBJ1-3; D is unclear. The CDR3 totals 14 residues. Trimming shortened V by 7 bases and J by 7 bases, and 17 bases separated the two germline ends. CDR1 is SNHLY, CDR2 FYNNEI, per germline. CDR3 residues: CASKGSTAGNTIYF. In nucleotides, the CDR3 is TGTGCCAGCAAAGGCAGCACCGCGGGGAACACCATATATTTT.

Points on this clonotype: At one end, the junction sequence differs from germline, possibly due to a read error. The J gene is TRBJ2-7, the V gene TRBV4-1, with D tentatively TRBD2 (6 bases). The CDR3 runs 17 residues. From germline, CDR1 is MGHRA and CDR2 YSYEKL. The CDR3: CVSSQARLSGVGYEQYF. The CDR3 DNA follows: TGCGTCAGCAGCCAAGCGAGACTATCGGGAGTAGGCTACGAGCAGTACTTC.

The V gene is TRBV12-3 or TRBV12-4, the J gene TRBJ2-7; D may be TRBD2 (5 bases). Trimming removed 2 bases from V and 4 bases from J, with 12 bases in between. The CDR3 has 14 residues. DNA of the CDR3: TGTGCCAGCAGTTTATCGATATCGGGGTACGAGCAGTACTTC. This encodes CASSLSISGYEQYF.

Of note for this clonotype: This likely comes from a read error, as the CDR3 has no conserved phenylalanine or tryptophan at its end. The chain uses TRBV6-5 and TRBJ1-2, with no clear D. Trimming left V 0 bases short and J 5 bases short, with 10 bases between. Germline V lookup: CDR1 MNHEY, CDR2 SVGAGI. The CDR3 sequence is 14 residues long. CDR3 coding DNA: TGTGCCAGCAGTTACTCACCCTGCGTTTATGGCTACACCCTC. Protein sequence: CASSYSPCVYGYTL.

The genes are TRBV11-3 and TRBJ2-1, with TRBD1 matching 7 bases. Per the germline V gene, CDR1 is SGHNT and CDR2 is YENEEA. The CDR3 runs to 14 residues. Unmatched junction bases numbered 9, after V lost 11 bases and J lost 2 bases. CDR3 amino acids: CAGSLTGAYNEQFF. CDR3 sequence (DNA): TGTGCCGGTAGCTTAACAGGGGCCTACAATGAGCAGTTCTTC.

This clonotype was detected many times. V usage is TRBV5-4 and J usage is TRBJ2-5; D gene uncertain. Deletions cut 2 bases from V and 3 bases from J, with 11 bases between. CDR1 is SGHNT, CDR2 YYREEE, per germline (reference sequence). This CDR3 is built from 14 residues. The CDR3 DNA reads TGTGCCAGCAGCTTTGGGCGGCGAGAAGAGACCCAGTACTTC. This encodes CASSFGRREETQYF.

In the case of this clonotype: This is likely a read error, given that the CDR3 carries no conserved phenylalanine or tryptophan at its end. The chain recombines TRBV5-8 with TRBJ2-7; the D gene is possibly TRBD1 (6 bases). CDR3 length equals 17 residues. V dropped 3 bases and J dropped 2 bases, with 21 bases sitting between them. Germline-derived CDR1 and CDR2 are SGHTS and YDEGEE. This CDR3 is CASSSSSRGWGPYEQYL. The CDR3 DNA follows: TGTGCCAGCAGCTCGTCATCTAGGGGTTGGGGGCCCTACGAGCAGTACCTC.

Comments on this clonotype: Its ends do not fully match the called genes, so a read error is possible. This rearrangement joins TRBV14 to TRBJ2-1, with D tentatively TRBD2 (5 bases). The CDR3 is made up of 15 amino acids. Per germline, CDR1 SGHDN and CDR2 FVKESK. The CDR3 protein is CASSQGTAQYTEQFF. CDR3 DNA: TGTGCCAGCAGCCAAGGGACTGCGCAGTACACTGAGCAGTTCTTC.

The chain uses TRBV28 and TRBJ2-1; 7 bases line up with TRBD2. The J segment lost 5 bases and the V segment lost 5 bases, leaving 15 bases of the junction unmatched. The CDR3 covers 17 residues. Per germline, CDR1 MDHEN and CDR2 SYDVKM. The CDR3 coding sequence is TGTGCCAGCAGTCCGCCTCCGTGGACTAGAGAAAACAATGAGCAGTTCTTC. Translation gives CASSPPPWTRENNEQFF.

There are many counts of this clonotype. The gene calls are TRBV10-3 and TRBJ2-1, with TRBD2 identical over 7 bases. After removal of 4 bases from V and 7 bases from J, the junction contained 1 base not matched to a gene. The length of the CDR3 is 12 residues. Germline V lookup: CDR1 ENHRY, CDR2 SYGVKD. CDR3: CAISGEGNEQFF. CDR3 DNA sequence: TGTGCCATCAGTGGGGAGGGAAATGAGCAGTTCTTC.

This clonotype has a count of ten or more. The rearrangement joins TRBV6-6 to TRBJ2-3; 8 bases map to TRBD1. The germline gives CDR1 MNHNY, CDR2 SVGAGI (reference sequence). J gave up 3 bases and V 5 bases, and 7 bases lay outside the gene matches. The CDR3 loop spans 15 amino acids. As DNA, the CDR3 is TGTGCCAGCAGTACCCTAGGACAGGGAACAGATACGCAGTATTTT. Amino acids: CASSTLGQGTDTQYF.

This clonotype was recorded a few times. CDR3 nucleotides: TGTGCCAGCAGCTTTAGCGGGCCACTCGACAATGAGCAGTTCTTC. It translates to CASSFSGPLDNEQFF. The genes are TRBV11-1 and TRBJ2-1, with 7 bases matching TRBD2. The CDR3 is made up of 15 amino acids. V shed 3 bases and J 5 bases; nucleotides not matched to a gene: 7. CDR1 and CDR2 from the germline V gene are SGHAT and FQDESV (reference sequence).

Details on this clonotype: This could be a read error, since a much larger clone is one nucleotide away. The V gene is TRBV5-5, the J gene TRBJ2-7, with D possibly TRBD1 on 5 matching bases. Trimming pared 2 bases from V and 3 bases from J, leaving 15 bases between. Germline V CDR1 and CDR2: SGHKS, YYEKEE (reference sequence). This CDR3 has 15 amino acids. CDR3 protein: CASSFAALQDYEQYF. The CDR3 DNA sequence: TGTGCCAGCAGCTTCGCGGCTCTACAGGACTACGAGCAGTACTTC. The full variable domain, with the rest looked up from reference TRBV5-5 and TRBJ2-7, is DAGVTQSPTHLIKTRGQQVTLRCSPISGHKSVSWYQQVLGQGPQFIFQYYEKEERGRGNFPDRFSARQFPNYSSELNVNALLLGDSALYLCASSFAALQDYEQYFGPGTRLTVT.

This chain joins TRBV7-3 and TRBJ2-6, with 9 bases aligning to TRBD1. Germline lookup yields CDR1 SGHTA and CDR2 FQGTGA. CDR3 size: 18 residues. J lost 0 bases, V lost 5 bases, and 8 bases had no gene match. The CDR3, as DNA: TGTGCCAGCAGCCCGACAGGGGGGTTTCTCTCTGGGGCCAACGTCCTGACTTTC. Protein sequence: CASSPTGGFLSGANVLTF.

The chain employs TRBV12-2 and TRBJ2-1; the D segment call TRBD2 is taken from the table without a DNA check. TRBV12-2 corresponds to a pseudogene. This CDR3 is 13 amino acids long. The CDR3 protein is CASRLGEGIEQFF. The DNA of the CDR3 is TGTGCAAGTCGCTTAGGTGAGGGCATTGAGCAGTTCTTC.

This clonotype was seen only a few times. A single base separates this from a much larger clone, so it may be a read error. The chain has TRBV10-3 and TRBJ2-1; TRBD1 is a possible D gene (6 bases). Germline CDR1 ENHRY, CDR2 SYGVKD. The CDR3 is made up of 17 amino acids. CDR3 nucleotides: TGTGCCATCAGTGGACCAAGAGGGGGTCCTCAACACAATGAGGAGTTCTTC. Its translation is CAISGPRGGPQHNEEFF.

This clonotype was recorded at least ten times. The chain combines TRBV11-3 with TRBJ2-2; 12 bases are shared with TRBD2. The trim removed 0 bases at V and 7 bases at J, leaving 12 bases unmatched. The V gene's germline CDR1 is SGHNT and CDR2 YENEEA. This CDR3 region has 19 residues. CDR3: CASSLDHLRTSGTGGELFF. The CDR3 DNA reads as TGTGCCAGCAGCTTAGATCACTTGCGGACTAGCGGGACTGGCGGGGAGCTGTTTTTT. The whole variable domain, filled in from reference TRBV11-3 and TRBJ2-2, reads EAGVVQSPRYKIIEKKQPVAFWCNPISGHNTLYWYLQNLGQGPELLIRYENEEAVDDSQLPKDRFSAERLKGVDSTLKIQPAELGDSAVYLCASSLDHLRTSGTGGELFFGEGSRLTVL.